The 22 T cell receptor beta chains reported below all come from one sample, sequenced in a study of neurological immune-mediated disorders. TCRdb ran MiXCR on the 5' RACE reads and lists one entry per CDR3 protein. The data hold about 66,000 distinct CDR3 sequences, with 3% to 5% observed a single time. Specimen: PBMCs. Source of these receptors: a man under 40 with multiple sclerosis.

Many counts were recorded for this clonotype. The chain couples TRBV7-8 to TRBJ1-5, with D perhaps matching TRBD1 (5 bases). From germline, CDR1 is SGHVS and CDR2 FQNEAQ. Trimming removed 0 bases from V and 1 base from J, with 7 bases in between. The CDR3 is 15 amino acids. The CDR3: CASSLAGDSNQPQHF. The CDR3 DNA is TGTGCCAGCAGCTTAGCCGGGGACAGCAATCAGCCCCAGCATTTT.

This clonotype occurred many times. CDR3 region: CAWNGDTQYF. The CDR3 nucleotides are TGTGCCTGGAACGGAGATACGCAGTATTTT. This chain connects TRBV30 to TRBJ2-3; D not certain. The V gene lost 4 bases and the J gene lost 5 bases, with 4 bases spanning the gap. CDR3 length: 10 amino acids. Germline V gene sequence: CDR1 GTSNPN, CDR2 SVGIG (reference sequence).

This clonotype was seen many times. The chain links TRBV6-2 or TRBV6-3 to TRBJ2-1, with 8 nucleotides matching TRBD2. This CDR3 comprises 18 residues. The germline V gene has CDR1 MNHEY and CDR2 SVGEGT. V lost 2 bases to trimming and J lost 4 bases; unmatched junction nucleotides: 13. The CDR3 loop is CASSYPRGGRGTYNEQFF. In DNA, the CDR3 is TGTGCCAGCAGTTACCCCCGGGGGGGACGGGGGACATACAATGAGCAGTTCTTC.

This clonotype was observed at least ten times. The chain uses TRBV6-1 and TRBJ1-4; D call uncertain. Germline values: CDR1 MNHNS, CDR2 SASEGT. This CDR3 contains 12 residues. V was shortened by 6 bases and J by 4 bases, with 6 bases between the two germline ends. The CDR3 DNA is TGTGCCAGCAGGGGTATTAATGAAAAACTGTTTTTT. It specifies CASRGINEKLFF.

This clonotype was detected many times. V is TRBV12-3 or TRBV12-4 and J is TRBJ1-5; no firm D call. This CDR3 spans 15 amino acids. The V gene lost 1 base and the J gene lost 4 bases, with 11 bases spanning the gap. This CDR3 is CASSLEFHPNQPQHF. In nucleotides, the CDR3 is TGTGCCAGCAGTTTAGAGTTCCATCCAAATCAGCCCCAGCATTTT.

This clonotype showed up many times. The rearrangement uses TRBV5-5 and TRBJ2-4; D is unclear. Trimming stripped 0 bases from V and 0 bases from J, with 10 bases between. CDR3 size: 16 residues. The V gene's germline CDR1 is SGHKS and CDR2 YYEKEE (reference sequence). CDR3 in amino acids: CASSLASGLAKNIQYF. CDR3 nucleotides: TGTGCCAGCAGCTTGGCCTCAGGTCTAGCCAAAAACATTCAGTACTTC.

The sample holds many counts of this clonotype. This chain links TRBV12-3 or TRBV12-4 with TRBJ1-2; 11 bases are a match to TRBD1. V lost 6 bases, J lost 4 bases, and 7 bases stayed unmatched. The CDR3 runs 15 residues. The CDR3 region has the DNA TGTGCCAGCAGCTGGGGGACAGGGGGGGCCTATGGCTACACCTTC. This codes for CASSWGTGGAYGYTF.

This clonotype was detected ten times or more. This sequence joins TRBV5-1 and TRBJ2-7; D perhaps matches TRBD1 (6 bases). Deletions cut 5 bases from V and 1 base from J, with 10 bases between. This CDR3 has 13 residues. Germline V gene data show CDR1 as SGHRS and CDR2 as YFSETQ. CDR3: CASRPGDSYEQYF. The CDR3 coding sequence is TGCGCCAGCAGGCCAGGGGATTCCTACGAGCAGTACTTC.

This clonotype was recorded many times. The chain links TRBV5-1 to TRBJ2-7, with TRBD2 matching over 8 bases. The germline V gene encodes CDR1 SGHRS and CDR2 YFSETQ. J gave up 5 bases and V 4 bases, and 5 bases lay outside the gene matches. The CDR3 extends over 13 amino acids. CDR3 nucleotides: TGCGCCAGCAGCGCCGGGACTAGAGACGAGCAGTACTTC. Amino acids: CASSAGTRDEQYF.

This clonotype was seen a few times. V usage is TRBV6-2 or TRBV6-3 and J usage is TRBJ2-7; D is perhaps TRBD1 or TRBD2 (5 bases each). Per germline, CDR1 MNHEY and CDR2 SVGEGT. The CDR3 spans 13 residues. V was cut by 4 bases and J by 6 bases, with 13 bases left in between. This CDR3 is CASSFGGFGEQYF. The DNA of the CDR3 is TGTGCCAGCAGTTTTGGGGGTTTTGGCGAGCAGTACTTC.

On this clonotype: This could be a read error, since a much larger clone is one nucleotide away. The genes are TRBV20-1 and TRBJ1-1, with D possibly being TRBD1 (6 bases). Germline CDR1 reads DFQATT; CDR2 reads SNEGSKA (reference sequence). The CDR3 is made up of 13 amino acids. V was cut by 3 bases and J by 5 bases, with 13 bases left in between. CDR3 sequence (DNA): TGCAGTGCTAGCTTAAAGGGGGGGACTGAAGCTTTCTTT. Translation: CSASLKGGTEAFF.

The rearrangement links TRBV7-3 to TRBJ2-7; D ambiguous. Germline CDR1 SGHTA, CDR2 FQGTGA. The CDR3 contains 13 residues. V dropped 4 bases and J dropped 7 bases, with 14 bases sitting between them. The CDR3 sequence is CASSSTSFQEQYF. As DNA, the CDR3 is TGTGCCAGCAGCTCAACGTCATTCCAAGAGCAGTACTTC.

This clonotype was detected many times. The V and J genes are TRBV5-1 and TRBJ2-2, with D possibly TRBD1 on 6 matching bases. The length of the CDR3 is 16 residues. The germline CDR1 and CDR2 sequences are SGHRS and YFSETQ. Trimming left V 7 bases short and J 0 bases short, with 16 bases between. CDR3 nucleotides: TGCGCCAGCGCCCCTATCAGGGGCTCGAACACCGGGGAGCTGTTTTTT. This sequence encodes CASAPIRGSNTGELFF.

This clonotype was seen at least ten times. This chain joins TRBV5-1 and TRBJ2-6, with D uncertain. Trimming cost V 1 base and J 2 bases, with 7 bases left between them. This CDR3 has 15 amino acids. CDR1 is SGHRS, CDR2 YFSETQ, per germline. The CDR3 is CASSLTVTGANVLTF. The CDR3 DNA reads TGCGCCAGCAGCTTGACGGTTACTGGGGCCAACGTCCTGACTTTC.

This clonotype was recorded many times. The CDR3 here is CASSPPGTHTDTQYF. The DNA for the CDR3 is TGTGCCAGCAGCCCACCTGGGACCCACACAGATACGCAGTATTTT. The rearrangement joins TRBV7-8 to TRBJ2-3, with D perhaps matching TRBD1 or TRBD2 (5 bases each). Deletions cut 5 bases from V and 2 bases from J, with 14 bases between. Germline V gene lookup returns CDR1 SGHVS and CDR2 FQNEAQ. CDR3 length equals 15 residues.

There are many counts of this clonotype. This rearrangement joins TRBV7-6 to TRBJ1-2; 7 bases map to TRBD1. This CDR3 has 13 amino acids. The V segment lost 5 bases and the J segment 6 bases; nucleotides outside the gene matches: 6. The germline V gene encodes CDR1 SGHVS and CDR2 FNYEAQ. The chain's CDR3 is CASSLDRRDGYTF. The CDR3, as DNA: TGTGCCAGCAGCCTGGACAGGAGAGATGGCTACACCTTC.

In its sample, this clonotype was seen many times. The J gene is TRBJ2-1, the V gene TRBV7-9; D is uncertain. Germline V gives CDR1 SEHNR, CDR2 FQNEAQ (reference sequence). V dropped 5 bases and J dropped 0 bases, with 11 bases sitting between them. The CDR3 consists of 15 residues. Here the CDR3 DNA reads TGTGCCAGCAGCCACGAGCACAGCTCCTACAATGAGCAGTTCTTC. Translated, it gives CASSHEHSSYNEQFF.

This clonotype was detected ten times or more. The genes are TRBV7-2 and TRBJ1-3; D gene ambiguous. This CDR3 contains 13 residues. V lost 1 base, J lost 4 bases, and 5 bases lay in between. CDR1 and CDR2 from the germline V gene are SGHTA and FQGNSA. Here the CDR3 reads CASSLDGGNTIYF. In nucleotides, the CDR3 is TGTGCCAGCAGCTTAGACGGGGGAAACACCATATATTTT.

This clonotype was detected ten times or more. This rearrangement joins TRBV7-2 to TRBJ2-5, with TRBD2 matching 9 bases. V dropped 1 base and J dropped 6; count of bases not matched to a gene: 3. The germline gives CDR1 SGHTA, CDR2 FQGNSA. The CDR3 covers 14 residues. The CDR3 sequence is CASSLDSGGKTQYF. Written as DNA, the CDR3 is TGTGCCAGCAGCTTAGATAGCGGGGGAAAGACCCAGTACTTC.

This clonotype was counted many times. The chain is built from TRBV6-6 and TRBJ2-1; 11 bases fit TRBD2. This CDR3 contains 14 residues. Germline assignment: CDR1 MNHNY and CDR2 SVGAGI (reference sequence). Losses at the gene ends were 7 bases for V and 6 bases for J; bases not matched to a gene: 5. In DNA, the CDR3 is TGTGCCAGCACGATAGCGGGGGGGTTCAATGAGCAGTTCTTC. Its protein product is CASTIAGGFNEQFF.

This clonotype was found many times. CDR3 DNA: TGTGCCAGCACCCCACGGGCAGGGAGGAACACTGAAGCTTTCTTT. This gives the protein CASTPRAGRNTEAFF. The chain carries TRBV12-3 or TRBV12-4 and TRBJ1-1; D might be TRBD1 (5 bases). With 7 bases removed from V and 1 base from J, the gap between germline ends came to 16 bases. The CDR3 spans 15 residues.

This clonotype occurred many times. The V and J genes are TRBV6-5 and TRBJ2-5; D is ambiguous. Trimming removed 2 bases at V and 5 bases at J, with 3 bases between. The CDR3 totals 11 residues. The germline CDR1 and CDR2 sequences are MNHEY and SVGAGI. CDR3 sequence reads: CASSYLETQYF. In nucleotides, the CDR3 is TGTGCCAGCAGTTACCTCGAGACCCAGTACTTC.